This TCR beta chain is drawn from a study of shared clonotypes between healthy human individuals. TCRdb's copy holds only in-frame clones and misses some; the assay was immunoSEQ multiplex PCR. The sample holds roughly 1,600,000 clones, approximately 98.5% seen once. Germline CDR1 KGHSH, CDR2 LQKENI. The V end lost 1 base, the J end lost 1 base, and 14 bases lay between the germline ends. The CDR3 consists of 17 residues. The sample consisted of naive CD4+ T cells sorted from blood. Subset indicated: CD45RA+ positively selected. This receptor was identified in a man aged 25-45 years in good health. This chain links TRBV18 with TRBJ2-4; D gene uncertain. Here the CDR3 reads CASSPLHGQAAKNIQYF. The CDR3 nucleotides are TGTGCCAGCTCACCACTCCACGGCCAGGCCGCCAAAAACATTCAGTACTTC.